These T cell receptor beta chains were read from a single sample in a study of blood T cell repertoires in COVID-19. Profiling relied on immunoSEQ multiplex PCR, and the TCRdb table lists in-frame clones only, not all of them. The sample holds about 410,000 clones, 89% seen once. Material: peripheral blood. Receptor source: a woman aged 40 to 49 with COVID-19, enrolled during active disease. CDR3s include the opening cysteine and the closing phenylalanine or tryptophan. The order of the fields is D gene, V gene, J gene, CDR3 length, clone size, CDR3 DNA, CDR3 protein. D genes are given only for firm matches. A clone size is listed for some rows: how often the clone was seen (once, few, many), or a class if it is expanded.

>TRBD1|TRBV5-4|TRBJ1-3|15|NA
TGTGCCAGCAGCACCGTCCAGGGGGCTGGAAACACCATATATTTT
CASSTVQGAGNTIYF
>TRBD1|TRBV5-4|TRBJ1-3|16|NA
TGTGCCAGCAGCTCCGGGACAGGGGGCTATGGAAACACCATATATTTT
CASSSGTGGYGNTIYF
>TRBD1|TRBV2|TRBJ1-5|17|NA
TGTGCCAGCACCAGGGGGGCCTTCGATAATAGCAATCAGCCCCAGCATTTT
CASTRGAFDNSNQPQHF
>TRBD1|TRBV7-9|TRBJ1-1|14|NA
TGTGCCAGCAGCTTTGCTGGACAGGGCACTGAAGCTTTCTTT
CASSFAGQGTEAFF
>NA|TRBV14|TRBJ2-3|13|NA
TGTGCCAGCAGCCACAGGGTCAAAGATACGCAGTATTTT
CASSHRVKDTQYF
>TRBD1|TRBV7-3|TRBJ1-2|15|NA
TGTGCCAGCAGCCGTCCGGGACAGGGGATGTCTGGCTACACCTTC
CASSRPGQGMSGYTF
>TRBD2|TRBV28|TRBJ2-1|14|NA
TGTGCCAGCACCAAGACTAGCTACGACAATGAGCAGTTCTTC
CASTKTSYDNEQFF
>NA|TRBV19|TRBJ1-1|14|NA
TGTGCCAGTAGTACCCGACAAACGAACACTGAAGCTTTCTTT
CASSTRQTNTEAFF
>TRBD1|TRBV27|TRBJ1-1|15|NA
TGTGCCAGCAGTTTCCGGGGACAGAAGAACACTGAAGCTTTCTTT
CASSFRGQKNTEAFF
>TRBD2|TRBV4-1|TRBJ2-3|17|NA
TGCGCCAGCAGCCAAGATGAACTAGCGGGGGGGATAGATACGCAGTATTTT
CASSQDELAGGIDTQYF
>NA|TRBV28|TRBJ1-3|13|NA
TGTGCCAGTCTCAGGGGTCCTGGAAACACCATATATTTT
CASLRGPGNTIYF
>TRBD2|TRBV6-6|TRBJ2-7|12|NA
TGTGCCTCGGGACTAGCGGGGTACGAGCAGTACTTC
CASGLAGYEQYF
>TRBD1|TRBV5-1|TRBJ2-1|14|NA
TGCGCCAGCTACGTTTCGGGACAGTTTAATGAGCAGTTCTTC
CASYVSGQFNEQFF
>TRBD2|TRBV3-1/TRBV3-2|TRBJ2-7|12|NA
TGTGCCAGCAGCCAAGTAGCGGGAGTAAGGTACTTC
CASSQVAGVRYF
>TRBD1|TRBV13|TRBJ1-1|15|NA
TGTGCCAGCAGCCGCCGACAGGGGGCTGTCCCTGAAGCTTTCTTT
CASSRRQGAVPEAFF
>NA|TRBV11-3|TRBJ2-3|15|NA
TGTGCCAGCAGCTTGGGAACAGGGACCACAGATACGCAGTATTTT
CASSLGTGTTDTQYF
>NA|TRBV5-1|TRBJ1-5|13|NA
TGCGCCAGCAGCGCGGACATCGATCAGCCCCAGCATTTT
CASSADIDQPQHF
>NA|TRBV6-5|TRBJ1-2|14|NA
TGTGCCAGCAGTTATCTTACCAGGGGTGGCGGCTACACCTTC
CASSYLTRGGGYTF
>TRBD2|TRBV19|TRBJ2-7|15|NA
TGTGCCAGTAGTATAGTTGGACTAGCGGAGGGCGAGCAGTACTTC
CASSIVGLAEGEQYF
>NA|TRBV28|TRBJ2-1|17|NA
TGTGCCAGCAGTTTGGGGAGCGACCGGGTCCCCTACAATGAGCAGTTCTTC
CASSLGSDRVPYNEQFF
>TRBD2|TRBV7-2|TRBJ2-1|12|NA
TGTGCCAGCAGCTGGGAGGGCGGTGAGCAGTTCTTC
CASSWEGGEQFF
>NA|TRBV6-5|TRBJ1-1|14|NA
TGTGCCAGCACGCGGCGGGGGTGGAACACTGAAGCTTTCTTT
CASTRRGWNTEAFF
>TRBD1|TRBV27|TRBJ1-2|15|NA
TGTGCCAGCGGTTCACAGGGGATGGTATCCTATGGCTACACCTTC
CASGSQGMVSYGYTF
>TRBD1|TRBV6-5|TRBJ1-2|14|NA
TGTGCCAGCAGTCGACAGGGGGCGCGCTATGGCTACACCTTC
CASSRQGARYGYTF
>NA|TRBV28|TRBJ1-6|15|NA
TGTGCCAGCAGTTCCCTCGGGGGTAGTAATTCACCCCTCCACTTT
CASSSLGGSNSPLHF
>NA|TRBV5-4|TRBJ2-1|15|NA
TGTGCCAGCAGCTTGCAGGGAAGCTCCTACAATGAGCAGTTCTTC
CASSLQGSSYNEQFF
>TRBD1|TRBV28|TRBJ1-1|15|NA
TGTGCCAGCAGTTTGGGGACAGGACTGAACACTGAAGCTTTCTTT
CASSLGTGLNTEAFF
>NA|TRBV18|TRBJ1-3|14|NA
TGTGCCAGCTCACCAATAGACGCTGAGGACACCATATATTTT
CASSPIDAEDTIYF
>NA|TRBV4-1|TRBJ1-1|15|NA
TGCGCCAGCAGCCAAGTGGGGGGTCGGAACACTGAAGCTTTCTTT
CASSQVGGRNTEAFF
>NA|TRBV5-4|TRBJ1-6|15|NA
TGTGCCAGCAGCTTGGCCGACAGGCCCAGTTCACCCCTCCACTTT
CASSLADRPSSPLHF
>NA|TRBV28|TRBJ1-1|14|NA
TGTGCCAGCAGTTTAAGGTCCATACGGGCTGAAGCTTTCTTT
CASSLRSIRAEAFF
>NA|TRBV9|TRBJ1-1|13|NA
TGTGCCAGCAGCGTAGCAGAGAACACTGAAGCTTTCTTT
CASSVAENTEAFF
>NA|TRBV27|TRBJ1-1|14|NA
TGTGCCAGCAGTCACGGGGGGCAAAGGACTGAAGCTTTCTTT
CASSHGGQRTEAFF
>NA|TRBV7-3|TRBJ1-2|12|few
TGTGCCAGCAGCTTCCAGGCAGTACCCTACACCTTC
CASSFQAVPYTF
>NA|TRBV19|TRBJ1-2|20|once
TGTGCCAGTAGTATAGTCGGCGGGCCATATGGAACCATAACTAACTATGGCTACACCTTC
CASSIVGGPYGTITNYGYTF
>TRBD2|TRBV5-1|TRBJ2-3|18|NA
TGCGCCAGCAGCATAAAACCTAGCGGGGGGGCCGGTGCAGATACGCAGTATTTT
CASSIKPSGGAGADTQYF
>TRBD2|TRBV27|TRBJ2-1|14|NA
TGTGCCAGCAGCCCCGGACTAGCGGGAGCTGAGCAGTTCTTC
CASSPGLAGAEQFF
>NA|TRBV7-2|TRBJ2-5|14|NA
TGTGCCAGCAGCTTAGTAAAGGGGCAGGAGACCCAGTACTTC
CASSLVKGQETQYF
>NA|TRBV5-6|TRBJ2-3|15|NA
TGTGCCAGCAGCTTGGCGGGCCAGGGGAAGGATACGCAGTATTTT
CASSLAGQGKDTQYF
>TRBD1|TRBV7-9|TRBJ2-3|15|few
TGTGCCAGCAGCTTAGCGACAGGGCGCACAGATACGCAGTATTTT
CASSLATGRTDTQYF
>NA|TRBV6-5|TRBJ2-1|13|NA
TGTGCCAGCAGGGGAAGCGGGTACAATGAGCAGTTCTTC
CASRGSGYNEQFF
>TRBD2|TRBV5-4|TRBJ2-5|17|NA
TGTGCCAGCAGCGCGCCGGGACTAGCGGGGCAGTTAGAGACCCAGTACTTC
CASSAPGLAGQLETQYF
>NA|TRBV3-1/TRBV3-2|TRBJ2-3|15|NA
TGTGCCAGCAGCCAAGAATGGAAGGGGAAGGGTACGCAGTATTTT
CASSQEWKGKGTQYF
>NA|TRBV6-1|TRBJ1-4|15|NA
TGTGCCAGCAGTGAATTAAGACAGTTCAATGAAAAACTGTTTTTT
CASSELRQFNEKLFF
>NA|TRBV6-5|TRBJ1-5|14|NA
TGTGCCAGCAGTAGACAGCATAGCAATCAGCCCCAGCATTTT
CASSRQHSNQPQHF
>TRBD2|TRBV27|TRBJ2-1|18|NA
TGTGCCAGCAGTTTACAGTACCCAGGACTAGCGGGAGTCAATGAGCAGTTCTTC
CASSLQYPGLAGVNEQFF
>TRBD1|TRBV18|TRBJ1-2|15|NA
TGTGCCAGCTCACCTCTTCAGGGGGCCGACTATGGCTACACCTTC
CASSPLQGADYGYTF
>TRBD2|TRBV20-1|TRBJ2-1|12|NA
TGCAGTGCTAGTGAGGTGGCGGGGGGACAGTTCTTC
CSASEVAGGQFF
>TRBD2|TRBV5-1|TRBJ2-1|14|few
TGCGCCAGCAGCTGGGGAGCGGGAGTTTATGAGCAGTTCTTC
CASSWGAGVYEQFF
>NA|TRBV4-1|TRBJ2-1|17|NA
TGCGCCAGCAGCCAAAAGGAGGCCGGGGTTATGTACAATGAGCAGTTCTTC
CASSQKEAGVMYNEQFF
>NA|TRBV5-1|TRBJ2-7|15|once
TGCGCCAGCAGCCCGGTAGGGGCGAGCTCCTACGAGCAGTACTTC
CASSPVGASSYEQYF
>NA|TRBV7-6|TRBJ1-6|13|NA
TGTGCCAGCAGCTCTAGTGGGGGACTTCCCCTCCACTTT
CASSSSGGLPLHF
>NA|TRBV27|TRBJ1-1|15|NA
TGTGCCAGCAGTTTCGGGAATGCGAGGGAAGCTGAAGCTTTCTTT
CASSFGNAREAEAFF
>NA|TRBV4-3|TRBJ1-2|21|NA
TGCGCCAGCAGCCAAGATGGAAAAAAAAACAGGATTCTAGGAGCTAACTATGGCTACACCTTC
CASSQDGKKNRILGANYGYTF
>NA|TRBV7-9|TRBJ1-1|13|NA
TGTGCCAGCAGCCCTAGGGGGAAGACTGAAGCTTTCTTT
CASSPRGKTEAFF
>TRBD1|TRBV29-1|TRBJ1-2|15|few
TGCAGCGTTGAAGACCCCCGACAGGGGCGCTATGGCTACACCTTC
CSVEDPRQGRYGYTF
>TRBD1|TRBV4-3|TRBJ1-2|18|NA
TGCGCCAGCAGCCAAGGACCGCCCGGGACAGCTATTAACTATGGCTACACCTTC
CASSQGPPGTAINYGYTF
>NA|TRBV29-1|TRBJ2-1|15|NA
TGCAGCGTGGAGGCTCCTCTCAGCTCCTACAATGAGCAGTTCTTC
CSVEAPLSSYNEQFF
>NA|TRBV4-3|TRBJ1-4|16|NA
TGCGCCAGCAGCCGAGCAAGGGAGGGTAGGAATGAAAAACTGTTTTTT
CASSRAREGRNEKLFF
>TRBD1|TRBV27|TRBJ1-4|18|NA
TGTGCCAGCAGTTTCGCAACTGGGACAGGTGCAACTAATGAAAAACTGTTTTTT
CASSFATGTGATNEKLFF